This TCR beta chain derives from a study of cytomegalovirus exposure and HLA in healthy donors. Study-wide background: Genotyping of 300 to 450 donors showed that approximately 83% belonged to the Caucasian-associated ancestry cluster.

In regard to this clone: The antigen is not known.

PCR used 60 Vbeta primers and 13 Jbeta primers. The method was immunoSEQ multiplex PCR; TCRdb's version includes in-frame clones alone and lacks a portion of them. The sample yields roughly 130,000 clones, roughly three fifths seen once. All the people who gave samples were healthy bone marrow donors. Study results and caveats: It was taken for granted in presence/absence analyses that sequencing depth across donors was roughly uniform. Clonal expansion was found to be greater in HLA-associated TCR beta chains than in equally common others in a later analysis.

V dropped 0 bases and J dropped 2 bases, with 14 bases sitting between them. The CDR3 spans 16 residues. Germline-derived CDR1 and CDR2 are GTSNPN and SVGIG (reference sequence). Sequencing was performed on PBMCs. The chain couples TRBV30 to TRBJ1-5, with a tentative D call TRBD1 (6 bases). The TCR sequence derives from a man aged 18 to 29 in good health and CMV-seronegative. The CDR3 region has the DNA TGTGCCTGGAGTGTCGGGACACCACGAGGCAATCAGCCCCAGCATTTT. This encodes CAWSVGTPRGNQPQHF.